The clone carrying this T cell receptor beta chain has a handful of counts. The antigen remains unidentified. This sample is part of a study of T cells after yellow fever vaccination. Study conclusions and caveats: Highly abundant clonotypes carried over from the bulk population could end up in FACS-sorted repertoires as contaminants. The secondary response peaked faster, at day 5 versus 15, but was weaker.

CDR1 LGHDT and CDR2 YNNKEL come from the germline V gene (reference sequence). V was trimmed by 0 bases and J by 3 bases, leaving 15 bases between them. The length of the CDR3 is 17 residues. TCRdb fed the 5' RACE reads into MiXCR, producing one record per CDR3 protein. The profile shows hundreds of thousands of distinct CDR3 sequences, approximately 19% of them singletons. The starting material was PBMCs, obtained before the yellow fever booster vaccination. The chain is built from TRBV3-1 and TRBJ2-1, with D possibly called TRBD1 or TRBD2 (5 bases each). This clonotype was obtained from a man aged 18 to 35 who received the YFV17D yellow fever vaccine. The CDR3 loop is CASSQDSRVRGYNEQFF. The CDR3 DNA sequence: TGTGCCAGCAGCCAAGATTCGCGGGTAAGGGGCTACAATGAGCAGTTCTTC.